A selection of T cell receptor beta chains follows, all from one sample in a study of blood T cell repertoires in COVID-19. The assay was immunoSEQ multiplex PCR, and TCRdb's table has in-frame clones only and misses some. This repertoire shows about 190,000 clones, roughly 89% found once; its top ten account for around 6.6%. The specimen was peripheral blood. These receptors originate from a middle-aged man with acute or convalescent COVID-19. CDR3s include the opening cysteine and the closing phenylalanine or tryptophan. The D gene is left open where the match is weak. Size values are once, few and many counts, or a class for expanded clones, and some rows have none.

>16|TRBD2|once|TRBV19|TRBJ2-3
TGTGCCAGTAGTTTTAGCGGGGGGCGAAGCACAGATACGCAGTATTTT
CASSFSGGRSTDTQYF
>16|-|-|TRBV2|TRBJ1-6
TGTGCCAGCAGTGAAGCACACCCGGCGGGCAATTCACCCCTCCACTTT
CASSEAHPAGNSPLHF
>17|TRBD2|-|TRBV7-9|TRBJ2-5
TGTGCCAGCAGCCGACGGACTGGCGGGGGTGGGCAAGAGACCCAGTACTTC
CASSRRTGGGGQETQYF
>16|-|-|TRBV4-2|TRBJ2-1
TGTGCCAGCAGCCAAGATTTTTTGGCTTCTAGTAATGAGCAGTTCTTC
CASSQDFLASSNEQFF
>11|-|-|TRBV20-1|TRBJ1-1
TGCAGTGCTAGAAGGGGGTCTGAAGCTTTCTTT
CSARRGSEAFF
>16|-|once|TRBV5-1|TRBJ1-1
TGCGCCAGCAGCTTGGAATCGCCCGGGATTAACACTGAAGCTTTCTTT
CASSLESPGINTEAFF
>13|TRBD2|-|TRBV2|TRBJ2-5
TGTGCCAGCAGCCTGACTAGCGGGGAGACCCAGTACTTC
CASSLTSGETQYF
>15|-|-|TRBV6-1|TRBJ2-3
TGTGCCAGCAGTGAACCAGGGCTCGGCACAGATACGCAGTATTTT
CASSEPGLGTDTQYF
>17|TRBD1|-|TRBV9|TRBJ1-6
TGTGCCAGCAGCGGTGGGACAGTGAGCTCCTATAATTCACCCCTCCACTTT
CASSGGTVSSYNSPLHF
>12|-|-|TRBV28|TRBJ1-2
TGTGCCAGCAGTTACCTCAGGGATGGCTACACCTTC
CASSYLRDGYTF
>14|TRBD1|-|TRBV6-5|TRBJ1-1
TGTGCCAGCAGCGCCCCGGGACAGGGGACTGAAGCTTTCTTT
CASSAPGQGTEAFF
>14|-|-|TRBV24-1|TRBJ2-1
TGTGCCACCAGTCCTAGTACTTCCTACAATGAGCAGTTCTTC
CATSPSTSYNEQFF
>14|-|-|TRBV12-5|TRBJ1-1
TGTGCTAGTGGTCTCCCCCAGGGGCCGGCTTTGACTTTCTTT
CASGLPQGPALTFF
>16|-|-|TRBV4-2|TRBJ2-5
TGTGCCAGCAGCCAGGGTTTGGGAGAGGGCGTAGAGACCCAGTACTTC
CASSQGLGEGVETQYF
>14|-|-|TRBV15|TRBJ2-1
TGTGCCACCAGCAGAGAAGGGGGATACAATGAGCAGTTCTTC
CATSREGGYNEQFF
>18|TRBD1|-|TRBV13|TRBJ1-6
TGTGCCAGCAGCTTAGAGGTGACAGGGGGCATCCATAATTCACCCCTCCACTTT
CASSLEVTGGIHNSPLHF
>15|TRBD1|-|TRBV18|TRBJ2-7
TGTGCCAGCTCACCACTCAGGACAGGGGAGGCCGAGCAGTACTTC
CASSPLRTGEAEQYF
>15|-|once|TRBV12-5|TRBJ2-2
TGTGCTAGTGGTTTGTATCAGGGGTCCACCGGGGAGCTGTTTTTT
CASGLYQGSTGELFF